Presented here are 24 T cell receptor beta chains from one specimen sequenced in a study of shared clonotypes between healthy human individuals. The method was immunoSEQ multiplex PCR; TCRdb's version includes in-frame clones alone and lacks a portion of them. There are approximately 400,000 clones in the sample; roughly 96% occur only once, and 0.25% to 0.35% lies in the top ten. Sequenced sample: memory CD8+ T cells sorted from blood. The subset denotes: CD45RO+ cells pooled with CCR7-negative TemRA cells. Receptors were obtained from a man aged 25 to 40 in good health.

The chain links TRBV28 to TRBJ2-2, with 11 bases matching TRBD2. Germline V lookup: CDR1 MDHEN, CDR2 SYDVKM. The CDR3 loop spans 17 amino acids. Germline trimming cut 6 bases from V and 4 bases from J; bases unmatched to any gene: 10. The CDR3 nucleotides are TGTGCCAGCAGGCGGCTAGCGGGAGGAATGAGCACCGGGGAGCTGTTTTTT. Translated: CASRRLAGGMSTGELFF.

Notes on this clone: Other DNA sequences in the same sample also yield this CDR3. The rearrangement joins TRBV5-1 to TRBJ2-3; the D is unclear. V dropped 0 bases and J dropped 1 base, with 3 bases sitting between them. Germline V gene sequence: CDR1 SGHRS, CDR2 YFSETQ. The length of the CDR3 is 13 residues. The CDR3 is CASSLAGTDTQYF. Here the CDR3 DNA reads TGCGCCAGCAGCTTGGCAGGCACAGATACGCAGTATTTT.

A single count supports this clone. V is TRBV13 and J is TRBJ2-3, with 9 bases fitting TRBD2. Trimming cost V 1 base and J 3 bases; bases outside gene matches: 5. The CDR3 loop spans 16 amino acids. Germline loops: CDR1 PRHDT, CDR2 FYEKMQ (reference sequence). CDR3 DNA: TGTGCCAGCAGCTTAGCTGGGACTAGCCGGACAGATACGCAGTATTTT. It codes for CASSLAGTSRTDTQYF.

The chain has TRBV27 and TRBJ2-1; 12 bases line up with TRBD2. The CDR3 contains 18 residues. Trimming at V came to 6 bases and at J to 0 bases, leaving 9 bases not matched to a gene. Germline V CDR1 and CDR2: MNHEY, SMNVEV (reference sequence). Here the CDR3 reads CASRPGLAGPPSYNEQFF. Here the CDR3 DNA reads TGTGCCAGCAGGCCGGGACTAGCGGGCCCCCCCTCCTACAATGAGCAGTTCTTC.

Comment on this clone: Distinct nucleotide sequences in the sample also encode this CDR3. The chain employs TRBV9 and TRBJ2-7; D is uncertain. This CDR3 region has 12 residues. Germline lookup yields CDR1 SGDLS and CDR2 YYNGEE. Trimming shortened V by 3 bases and J by 0 bases, and 4 bases separated the two germline ends. This CDR3 is CASSGDSYEQYF. The CDR3 DNA reads TGTGCCAGCAGCGGGGACTCCTACGAGCAGTACTTC.

V gene TRBV6-5 combines with J gene TRBJ1-2; D is unresolved. There are 13 residues in the CDR3. V was pared by 6 bases and J by 2 bases, with 10 bases between. From germline, CDR1 is MNHEY and CDR2 SVGAGI. DNA for the CDR3: TGTGCCAGCAGGAGGGAGGCCAACTATGGCTACACCTTC. Translated, it gives CASRREANYGYTF.

CDR3 sequence reads: CSVEGLAVPTDTQYF. DNA for the CDR3: TGCAGCGTTGAAGGACTAGCGGTTCCCACAGATACGCAGTATTTT. V and J are TRBV29-1 and TRBJ2-3, with 9 bases identical to TRBD2. The germline CDR1 and CDR2 sequences are SQVTM and ANQGSEA. V lost 1 base, J lost 2 bases, and 4 bases stayed unmatched. The CDR3 has 15 residues.

The rearrangement uses TRBV7-3 and TRBJ2-3; the match to TRBD2 covers 14 bases. CDR1 and CDR2 (germline): SGHTA, FQGTGA. The CDR3 is made up of 18 amino acids. Trimming cost V 4 bases and J 3 bases; bases outside gene matches: 9. CDR3 sequence (DNA): TGTGCCAGCAGCTCCGGGACTAGCGGGAGTCTGGGGACAGATACGCAGTATTTT. Translation gives CASSSGTSGSLGTDTQYF. The whole variable domain, filled in from reference TRBV7-3 and TRBJ2-3, reads GAGVSQTPSNKVTEKGKYVELRCDPISGHTALYWYRQSLGQGPEFLIYFQGTGAADDSGLPNDRFFAVRPEGSVSTLKIQRTERGDSAVYLCASSSGTSGSLGTDTQYFGPGTRLTVL.

The rearrangement links TRBV5-6 to TRBJ2-1, with 7 bases that match TRBD2. Trimming took 0 bases from V and 3 from J; bases not matched to a gene: 3. Germline CDR1 and CDR2: SGHDT and YYEEEE. The CDR3 extends over 15 amino acids. The DNA of the CDR3 is TGTGCCAGCAGCTTGGGGACTAGAATCTACAATGAGCAGTTCTTC. Residues: CASSLGTRIYNEQFF.

The chain has TRBV29-1 and TRBJ1-1; 8 bases are a match to TRBD1. V gave up 3 bases and J gave up 4 bases; unmatched junction bases: 1. Per germline, CDR1 SQVTM and CDR2 ANQGSEA. The CDR3 length is 12 residues. This chain's CDR3 is CSVDQGATEAFF. The CDR3 nucleotides are TGCAGCGTTGACCAGGGGGCCACTGAAGCTTTCTTT.

The chain couples TRBV5-1 to TRBJ2-3, with D hard to call. The CDR3 runs to 13 residues. The ends were cut back, 3 bases at V and 0 bases at J, with 5 bases in the middle. Per germline, CDR1 SGHRS and CDR2 YFSETQ. DNA of the CDR3: TGCGCCAGCAGCTCCCCTAGCACAGATACGCAGTATTTT. This encodes CASSSPSTDTQYF.

V is TRBV28 and J is TRBJ2-7; D may correspond to TRBD1 or TRBD2 (7 bases each). Deletions cut 2 bases from V and 3 bases from J, with 14 bases between. The CDR3 runs to 15 residues. Germline CDR1 and CDR2: MDHEN and SYDVKM. CDR3 sequence (DNA): TGTGCCAGCAGTTTACCTACAGGGGACTACTACGAGCAGTACTTC. Translating it yields CASSLPTGDYYEQYF. The whole variable domain, filled in from reference TRBV28 and TRBJ2-7, reads DVKVTQSSRYLVKRTGEKVFLECVQDMDHENMFWYRQDPGLGLRLIYFSYDVKMKEKGDIPEGYSVSREKKERFSLILESASTNQTSMYLCASSLPTGDYYEQYFGPGTRLTVT.

V and J are TRBV4-2 and TRBJ2-1, with 8 bases aligning to TRBD2. V trimming: 0 bases; J trimming: 2 bases; junction bases outside the gene matches: 3. The CDR3 is 16 amino acids. The germline CDR1 and CDR2 sequences are LGHNA and YNFKEQ. Written as DNA, the CDR3 is TGTGCCAGCAGCCAAGAAACCGGGAGGGCCTACAATGAGCAGTTCTTC. Translation: CASSQETGRAYNEQFF.

The chain combines TRBV7-9 with TRBJ2-3; TRBD2 aligns across 10 bases. J gave up 1 base and V 7 bases, and 11 bases lay outside the gene matches. Germline lookup yields CDR1 SEHNR and CDR2 FQNEAQ (reference sequence). The CDR3 sequence is 17 residues long. CDR3 in DNA: TGTGCCAGCACCAAAAACTCCGGGACTAGCGGCACAGATACGCAGTATTTT. It specifies CASTKNSGTSGTDTQYF.

The V gene is TRBV28, the J gene TRBJ2-7; D not resolved. In germline, CDR1 is MDHEN, CDR2 SYDVKM. The CDR3 consists of 12 residues. V shed 2 bases and J shed 3 bases, with 5 bases lying between them. In DNA, the CDR3 is TGTGCCAGCAGTTTAGGGGACTACGAGCAGTACTTC. Translating it yields CASSLGDYEQYF.

V gene TRBV5-6 combines with J gene TRBJ2-7; D perhaps matches TRBD1 (6 bases). Germline-derived CDR1 and CDR2 are SGHDT and YYEEEE. Trimming removed 3 bases from V and 2 bases from J, with 12 bases in between. This CDR3 is built from 14 residues. The CDR3 loop is CASSYRVGAYEQYF. CDR3 in DNA: TGTGCCAGCAGCTACAGGGTCGGCGCCTACGAGCAGTACTTC.

The gene calls are TRBV6-6 and TRBJ2-7; D possibly matches TRBD1 or TRBD2 (5 bases each). The CDR3 runs to 13 residues. Germline CDR1 reads MNHNY; CDR2 reads SVGAGI (reference sequence). Trimming shortened V by 5 bases and J by 1 base, and 9 bases separated the two germline ends. DNA of the CDR3: TGTGCCAGCAGTGTCGGGGCTTCCTACGAGCAGTACTTC. Residues: CASSVGASYEQYF.

The V call is TRBV29-1, the J call TRBJ2-1; TRBD2 aligns across 14 bases. CDR1 and CDR2 from the germline V gene are SQVTM and ANQGSEA. The CDR3 is 15 residues long. Unmatched junction bases numbered 7, after V lost 7 bases and J lost 5 bases. The DNA for the CDR3 is TGCAGCGCCGCCCGACTAGCGGGAGGGGACAATGAGCAGTTCTTC. As protein: CSAARLAGGDNEQFF.

This chain joins TRBV6-1 and TRBJ2-5, with 8 bases that match TRBD2. Germline V lookup: CDR1 MNHNS, CDR2 SASEGT. The CDR3 has 14 amino acids. J gave up 2 bases and V 6 bases, and 5 bases lay outside the gene matches. The CDR3 here is CASRDSGGQETQYF. Here the CDR3 DNA reads TGTGCCAGCAGGGACAGCGGGGGACAAGAGACCCAGTACTTC.

The rearrangement links TRBV28 to TRBJ1-5; the D is unclear. Trimming removed 1 base from V and 3 bases from J, with 7 bases in between. Germline V gene lookup returns CDR1 MDHEN and CDR2 SYDVKM. This CDR3 has 14 amino acids. The CDR3 region is CASSLSTINQPQHF. CDR3 in DNA: TGTGCCAGCAGTTTATCGACAATCAATCAGCCCCAGCATTTT.

This clone showed up just once. The chain has TRBV6-5 and TRBJ2-7, with TRBD2 as a possible D gene (6 bases). The V and J ends lost 6 bases and 1 base respectively, with 16 bases between them. The CDR3 consists of 15 residues. The germline V gene has CDR1 MNHEY and CDR2 SVGAGI. CDR3 loop: CASRAGITLSYEQYF. The DNA of the CDR3 is TGTGCCAGCAGGGCGGGGATCACCCTTTCCTACGAGCAGTACTTC.

About this clone itself: A junction end diverges from the germline sequence, so it may reflect a read error. The CDR3 bases are TGTGCCAGCAGTTACGCCTCCGGGACTATGGGGTTC. This gives the protein CASSYASGTMGF. The chain has TRBV6-6 and TRBJ2-7, with 7 positions matching TRBD2. CDR3 length equals 12 residues. CDR1 and CDR2 (germline): MNHNY, SVGAGI (reference sequence).

V and J are TRBV7-9 and TRBJ2-7, with 9 nucleotides matching TRBD2. The J segment lost 4 bases and the V segment lost 5 bases, leaving 6 bases of the junction unmatched. CDR1 SEHNR and CDR2 FQNEAQ come from the germline V gene (reference sequence). This CDR3 has 14 amino acids. The DNA of the CDR3 is TGTGCCAGCAGCCCCGGACTAGCGAGTTACGAGCAGTACTTC. Its protein is CASSPGLASYEQYF.

The chain has TRBV10-3 and TRBJ1-2, with D unclear. Trimming left V 0 bases short and J 2 bases short, with 7 bases between. Per the germline V gene, CDR1 is ENHRY and CDR2 is SYGVKD. The CDR3 sequence is 14 residues long. The chain's CDR3 is CAISESVGNYGYTF. For the CDR3, the DNA is TGTGCCATCAGTGAGTCGGTCGGGAACTATGGCTACACCTTC.